The TCR beta chain under discussion was sequenced for a study of immune evolution from preneoplasia to lung adenocarcinoma. V dropped 5 bases and J dropped 4; count of bases not matched to a gene: 4. Germline CDR1 is MDHEN and CDR2 is SYDVKM. This CDR3 has 15 amino acids. This clone was detected only once. Assay used: immunoSEQ multiplex PCR; TCRdb lists only in-frame clones, some missing. The repertoire consists of approximately 3,700 clones, with roughly 75% occurring once and the leading ten covering 11% to 15%. The chain uses TRBV28 and TRBJ1-3; 11 bases line up with TRBD1. The sample comprised FFPE adjacent normal lung tissue. The source is a person aged 60-79 years with lung adenocarcinoma. CDR3 nucleotide sequence: TGTGCCAGCAGTCGGGACAGGGGGACGGGAAACACCATATATTTT. This gives the protein CASSRDRGTGNTIYF.